This TCR beta chain emerged from a study of T-cell memory formation after mild COVID-19. TCRdb re-analysed the 5' RACE reads in MiXCR, keeping a single row per CDR3 protein. The sample carries approximately 110,000 distinct CDR3 sequences, about 20% recorded once. Trimming cost V 6 bases and J 3 bases; bases outside gene matches: 5. CDR3 length: 14 amino acids. Overall study findings and caveats: Detection of some responders pre-infection suggested pre-existing cross-reactive memory T cells participated.

In this sample, this clonotype turned up a few times. What it binds is unknown. The TCR comes from a man between 18 and 29 years old who had mild COVID-19 (a few samples of this study predate the infection). Cell type and time point are not known. The V and J genes are TRBV12-3 or TRBV12-4 and TRBJ2-1; 7 bases agree with TRBD1. Sequenced material: PBMCs or a T cell subset sorted from them (not recorded which). CDR3 DNA sequence: TGTGCCAGCAGCTTACAGGGGATCTACAATGAGCAGTTCTTC. Amino acid sequence: CASSLQGIYNEQFF.